This record covers a single TCR beta chain. With 7 bases removed from V and 3 bases from J, the gap between germline ends came to 9 bases. The CDR3 runs to 12 residues. Germline lookup yields CDR1 SNHLY and CDR2 FYNNEI. The data stem from a study of blood T cell repertoires in COVID-19. Study details: Specimens from acute and convalescent COVID-19 originated in the United States, Italy and Spain. PBMCs, B-cell-depleted T cells, or T cells provided the cDNA or gDNA that made up the material.

Source study methods: Reference gene primers were amplified, and this amplification served to estimate nucleated cell counts. Assay: immunoSEQ multiplex PCR; the TCRdb copy retains only in-frame clones and omits some. V and J calls and clone size are those listed in that table; D and trimming were worked out from the DNA. This sample has about 130,000 clones, with around 86% found just once. Input material: peripheral blood. This receptor was obtained from a woman aged 55-69 years with active or convalescent COVID-19. The rearrangement joins TRBV2 to TRBJ1-1; D ambiguous. CDR3: CASTNTYTEAFF. DNA of the CDR3: TGTGCCAGCACAAACACATACACTGAAGCTTTCTTT.